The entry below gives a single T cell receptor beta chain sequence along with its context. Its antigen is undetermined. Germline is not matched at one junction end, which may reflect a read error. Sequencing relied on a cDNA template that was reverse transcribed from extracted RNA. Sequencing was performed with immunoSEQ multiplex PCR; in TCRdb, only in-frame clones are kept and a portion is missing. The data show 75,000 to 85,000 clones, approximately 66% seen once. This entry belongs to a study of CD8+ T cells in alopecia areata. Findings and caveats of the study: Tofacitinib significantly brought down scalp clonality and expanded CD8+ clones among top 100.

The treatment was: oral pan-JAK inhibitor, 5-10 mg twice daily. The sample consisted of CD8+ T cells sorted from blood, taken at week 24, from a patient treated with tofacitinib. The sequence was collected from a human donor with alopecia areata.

The CDR3 DNA reads TGTGCCAGCAGCTTGGGGTCGGGCGGAGCCGGACTTTTT. This codes for CASSLGSGGAGLF. The V call is TRBV5-6, the J call TRBJ2-3; possibly TRBD2 for D (5 bases). Germline V gives CDR1 SGHDT, CDR2 YYEEEE. CDR3 size: 13 residues.